These 23 T cell receptor beta chains share one sample of origin, sequenced in a study of T cells expressing NK-cell markers. TCRdb reprocessed the 5' RACE reads and stores each CDR3 protein as one record, lacking DNA. The listing records 300,000 to 500,000 distinct CDR3 sequences. The sample consisted of blood T cells: a sorted CD56 or NKG2C T cell subset, CD4+ or CD8+ T cells, or bulk PBMC T cells (not recorded which). The receptors stem from a woman aged 45-59 years in good health.

The chain carries TRBV7-6 and TRBJ2-6; TCRdb gives TRBD1 as the D gene, but with no DNA this cannot be confirmed. Germline lookup yields CDR1 SGHVS and CDR2 FNYEAQ. The CDR3 contains 18 residues. The CDR3 here is CASSFSAGQSSGANVLTF.

The V and J genes are TRBV29-1 and TRBJ2-4; TCRdb indicates TRBD2, and absent DNA this call remains unverified. CDR3 length: 18 residues. Per germline, CDR1 SQVTM and CDR2 ANQGSEA. CDR3 loop: CSVEDRFRRGVAKNIQYF. The full variable domain, completed using reference TRBV29-1 and TRBJ2-4, is SAVISQKPSRDICQRGTSLTIQCQVDSQVTMMFWYRQQPGQSLTLIATANQGSEATYESGFVIDKFPISRPNLTFSTLTVSNMSPEDSSIYLCSVEDRFRRGVAKNIQYFGAGTRLSVL.

The rearrangement joins TRBV19 to TRBJ2-3; TCRdb's D call, TRBD1, is unchecked because there is no DNA. The CDR3 length is 14 residues. Germline CDR1 reads LNHDA; CDR2 reads SQIVND (reference sequence). Here the CDR3 reads CASSIAGSTDTQYF.

The chain recombines TRBV12-3 or TRBV12-4 with TRBJ2-2; TCRdb indicates TRBD1, and absent DNA this call remains unverified. The CDR3 contains 16 residues. CDR3 in amino acids: CASSPGTTSPGGELFF.

The chain has TRBV12-3 or TRBV12-4 and TRBJ1-1; absent DNA, TCRdb's TRBD1 call cannot be checked. CDR3 length: 13 amino acids. The CDR3: CASSLDRVSEAFF.

The gene calls are TRBV9 and TRBJ2-2; the D gene TCRdb calls, TRBD1, cannot be checked with no DNA. The CDR3 consists of 13 residues. Germline V gene sequence: CDR1 SGDLS, CDR2 YYNGEE. The CDR3 here is CASSAQGRFELFF.

J is TRBJ2-1 and V is TRBV11-1. Germline assignment: CDR1 SGHAT and CDR2 FQDESV (reference sequence). This CDR3 is 15 amino acids long. Here the CDR3 reads CASSFILGSYNEQFF. The variable domain in full, with the rest retrieved from reference TRBV11-1 and TRBJ2-1, is EAEVAQSPRYKITEKSQAVAFWCDPISGHATLYWYRQILGQGPELLVQFQDESVVDDSQLPKDRFSAERLKGVDSTLKIQPAELGDSAMYLCASSFILGSYNEQFFGPGTRLTVL.

The rearrangement links TRBV5-6 to TRBJ1-1. From germline, CDR1 is SGHDT and CDR2 YYEEEE. CDR3 size: 13 residues. The CDR3 loop reads CASSFTGRTEAFF.

The rearrangement uses TRBV7-8 and TRBJ2-1; as DNA is missing, the TRBD1 call by TCRdb cannot be tested. CDR1 is SGHVS and CDR2 is FQNEAQ in the germline V gene. The CDR3 loop spans 13 amino acids. Here the CDR3 reads CASSPDRGDEQFF.

The rearrangement joins TRBV12-3 or TRBV12-4 to TRBJ2-1; TCRdb outputs TRBD2, but without DNA this stays unchecked. The CDR3 sequence is 14 residues long. The CDR3 spells CASNLGQRYNEQFF.

V is TRBV12-5 and J is TRBJ1-2; TCRdb's assignment of TRBD1 cannot be checked, as there is no DNA. Germline CDR1 LGHNT, CDR2 FRNRAP. This CDR3 has 14 amino acids. CDR3 amino acids: CASGPDRGNYGYTF.

The J gene is TRBJ1-2, the V gene TRBV20-1; TCRdb designates TRBD1, a call that cannot be tested without DNA. The CDR3 is 19 residues long. Germline loops: CDR1 DFQATT, CDR2 SNEGSKA (reference sequence). The CDR3 is CSAEFPNILEGRANYGYTF.

The chain combines TRBV5-1 with TRBJ2-7; TCRdb lists TRBD1, though no DNA is available to test this call. The CDR3 totals 12 residues. Germline V gives CDR1 SGHRS, CDR2 YFSETQ. The CDR3 loop is CASSLGRGQQYF. The full variable domain, completed using reference TRBV5-1 and TRBJ2-7, is KAGVTQTPRYLIKTRGQQVTLSCSPISGHRSVSWYQQTPGQGLQFLFEYFSETQRNKGNFPGRFSGRQFSNSRSEMNVSTLELGDSALYLCASSLGRGQQYFGPGTRLTVT.

The CDR3: CASSRRQGTNEKLFF. V and J are TRBV5-1 and TRBJ1-4; TCRdb designates TRBD1, a call that cannot be tested without DNA. The CDR3 extends over 15 amino acids. Germline lookup yields CDR1 SGHRS and CDR2 YFSETQ.

The genes are TRBV20-1 and TRBJ2-5; TCRdb's D call, TRBD1, is unchecked because there is no DNA. CDR1 DFQATT and CDR2 SNEGSKA come from the germline V gene (reference sequence). The CDR3 consists of 15 residues. This chain's CDR3 is CSARSPGSSGETQYF.

The chain couples TRBV29-1 to TRBJ1-1; TCRdb indicates TRBD1, and absent DNA this call remains unverified. The CDR3 is made up of 13 amino acids. Germline CDR1 SQVTM, CDR2 ANQGSEA. CDR3 sequence: CSVDQGARSEAFF.

The chain couples TRBV10-3 to TRBJ1-2; TCRdb reports TRBD1, a call that lacks DNA to check it against. The CDR3 totals 13 residues. The germline CDR1 and CDR2 sequences are ENHRY and SYGVKD. The CDR3 loop is CAITPDKNYGYTF.

The chain combines TRBV6-2 or TRBV6-3 with TRBJ2-1; TCRdb proposes TRBD1, but this gene call is untestable without DNA. The CDR3 contains 15 residues. Germline loops: CDR1 MNHEY, CDR2 SVGEGT. CDR3 sequence reads: CASSYQRQTYNEQFF.

CDR3 in amino acids: CSASGLAGVSYNEQFF. The chain couples TRBV20-1 to TRBJ2-1; TCRdb selects TRBD2, and the lack of DNA leaves this call unchecked. This CDR3 comprises 16 residues. The germline V gene encodes CDR1 DFQATT and CDR2 SNEGSKA (reference sequence).

This rearrangement joins TRBV20-1 to TRBJ2-3. The CDR3 contains 14 residues. Germline V CDR1 and CDR2: DFQATT, SNEGSKA (reference sequence). The CDR3 sequence is CSAGAETSTDTQYF.

V usage is TRBV28 and J usage is TRBJ2-5; without DNA, the TCRdb call of TRBD1 cannot be checked. The CDR3 is 15 residues long. Per germline, CDR1 MDHEN and CDR2 SYDVKM. CDR3: CASSLQGEVVETQYF.

This CDR3 reads CASSSGGQVGEAFF. V and J are TRBV27 and TRBJ1-1; absent DNA, TCRdb's TRBD1 call cannot be checked. The CDR3 loop spans 14 amino acids. CDR1 and CDR2 from the germline V gene are MNHEY and SMNVEV (reference sequence).

The chain couples TRBV12-3 or TRBV12-4 to TRBJ2-7; TCRdb's assignment of TRBD2 cannot be checked, as there is no DNA. The CDR3 length is 15 residues. The CDR3 loop is CASSSRLAIPYEQYF.